The 26 T cell receptor beta chains given below trace back to one sample, sequenced in a study of cytomegalovirus exposure and HLA in healthy donors. The PCR ran on 60 Vbeta and 13 Jbeta primers. Generated by immunoSEQ multiplex PCR, the TCRdb table keeps only in-frame clones and is missing some. Of 150,000 to 200,000 clones detected, around 80% appear once; the ten largest clones hold around 0.74%. Sequencing was carried out using PBMCs. The receptor source for this set is a woman in her forties in good health and CMV-seronegative.

The chain joins TRBV28 to TRBJ1-2; D ambiguous. Germline CDR1 is MDHEN and CDR2 is SYDVKM. CDR3 length equals 13 residues. V shed 2 bases and J shed 4 bases, with 8 bases lying between them. The CDR3 DNA is TGTGCCAGCAGTTTACCCGGGTCCTATGGCTACACCTTC. It yields the protein CASSLPGSYGYTF.

The V gene is TRBV28, the J gene TRBJ2-4, with a weak D call TRBD2 (6 bases). V lost 6 bases, J lost 6 bases, and 15 bases lay in between. The CDR3 spans 14 residues. CDR1 is MDHEN and CDR2 is SYDVKM in the germline V gene. CDR3 in DNA: TGTGCCAGCAGCCCCACTAGGGAGGCAAACATTCAGTACTTC. Translated: CASSPTREANIQYF.

The chain has TRBV6-1 and TRBJ2-3, with 9 bases matching TRBD1. Trimming took 4 bases from V and 1 from J; bases not matched to a gene: 3. The CDR3 is 15 amino acids. Germline CDR1 and CDR2: MNHNS and SASEGT. CDR3 in DNA: TGTGCCAGCAGTGCGAGGGACAGGGGCACAGATACGCAGTATTTT. Translation gives CASSARDRGTDTQYF.

This clone was seen a single time. The chain links TRBV12-5 to TRBJ1-5, with 11 nucleotides matching TRBD1. From germline, CDR1 is LGHNT and CDR2 FRNRAP. This CDR3 has 14 amino acids. The J segment lost 7 bases and the V segment lost 6 bases, leaving 5 bases of the junction unmatched. The CDR3 spells CASGLGTGGQPQHF. CDR3 nucleotides: TGTGCTAGTGGACTCGGGACAGGGGGACAGCCCCAGCATTTT.

The chain carries TRBV30 and TRBJ2-3, with 16 bases fitting TRBD2. With 3 bases clipped from V and 3 bases from J, the junction kept 12 bases outside the gene matches. Germline CDR1 and CDR2: GTSNPN and SVGIG (reference sequence). This CDR3 spans 19 amino acids. CDR3 nucleotide sequence: TGTGCCTGGAGACGTCCGGGACTAGCGGGAGGGCCTAGAACAGATACGCAGTATTTT. This encodes CAWRRPGLAGGPRTDTQYF. Complete variable domain (other parts from reference TRBV30 and TRBJ2-3): SQTIHQWPATLVQPVGSPLSLECTVEGTSNPNLYWYRQAAGRGLQLLFYSVGIGQISSEVPQNLSASRPQDRQFILSSKKLLLSDSGFYLCAWRRPGLAGGPRTDTQYFGPGTRLTVL.

V and J are TRBV6-1 and TRBJ1-1; D unresolved. This CDR3 is built from 14 residues. CDR1 is MNHNS and CDR2 is SASEGT in the germline V gene. V lost 5 bases and J lost 3, with 13 bases in between. CDR3 residues: CASSKVEADTEAFF. The DNA of the CDR3 is TGTGCCAGCAGTAAAGTGGAGGCAGACACTGAAGCTTTCTTT.

This clone has only a few counts. The J gene is TRBJ1-2, the V gene TRBV15, with 9 positions matching TRBD1. J lost 3 bases, V lost 5 bases, and 7 bases had no gene match. There are 15 residues in the CDR3. Germline V CDR1 and CDR2: LNHNV, YYDKDF (reference sequence). CDR3: CATSGRDRADYGYTF. CDR3 DNA: TGTGCCACCAGCGGCCGGGACAGGGCTGACTATGGCTACACCTTC.

V gene TRBV14 combines with J gene TRBJ1-2; D gene ambiguous. Trimming pared 4 bases from V and 5 bases from J, leaving 17 bases between. The germline gives CDR1 SGHDN, CDR2 FVKESK. The CDR3 covers 15 residues. This CDR3 reads CASSRRASWEYGYTF. For the CDR3, the DNA is TGTGCCAGCAGCCGCCGTGCTTCGTGGGAGTATGGCTACACCTTC.

The rearrangement uses TRBV2 and TRBJ2-3; TRBD1 matches at 8 bases. Germline values: CDR1 SNHLY, CDR2 FYNNEI. V dropped 5 bases and J dropped 2; count of bases not matched to a gene: 6. This CDR3 contains 15 residues. CDR3 residues: CASSTGTGVTDTQYF. The CDR3 DNA reads as TGTGCCAGCAGTACCGGGACAGGAGTCACAGATACGCAGTATTTT. Looking up the rest from reference TRBV2 and TRBJ2-3 gives the full variable domain: EPEVTQTPSHQVTQMGQEVILRCVPISNHLYFYWYRQILGQKVEFLVSFYNNEISEKSEIFDDQFSVERPDGSNFTLKIRSTKLEDSAMYFCASSTGTGVTDTQYFGPGTRLTVL.

This rearrangement joins TRBV29-1 to TRBJ1-1, with D possibly TRBD1 on 5 matching bases. Germline V gives CDR1 SQVTM, CDR2 ANQGSEA. CDR3 length: 11 residues. V gave up 1 base and J gave up 8 bases, with 8 bases separating them. The chain's CDR3 is CSVEGGGEAFF. The DNA of the CDR3 is TGCAGCGTTGAAGGGGGGGGAGAAGCTTTCTTT.

The chain employs TRBV5-6 and TRBJ1-4; TRBD1 might be the D (5 bases). The CDR3 spans 12 residues. Germline loops: CDR1 SGHDT, CDR2 YYEEEE. Deletions cut 0 bases from V and 8 bases from J, with 5 bases between. The CDR3 sequence: CASSLDREKLFF. As DNA, the CDR3 is TGTGCCAGCAGCTTGGACAGGGAAAAACTGTTTTTT.

The chain is built from TRBV14 and TRBJ2-1, with D possibly being TRBD2 (6 bases). CDR1 is SGHDN, CDR2 FVKESK, per germline. V was shortened by 5 bases and J by 1 base, with 15 bases between the two germline ends. This CDR3 contains 16 residues. CDR3 sequence (DNA): TGTGCCAGCAGCTCACCTTGGGGGACTTCCTACAATGAGCAGTTCTTC. This encodes CASSSPWGTSYNEQFF.

V and J are TRBV6-5 and TRBJ1-1; D uncertain. V was trimmed by 3 bases and J by 2 bases, leaving 7 bases between them. The CDR3 extends over 13 amino acids. CDR1 MNHEY and CDR2 SVGAGI come from the germline V gene. In DNA, the CDR3 is TGTGCCAGCAGTTATAACACAAACACTGAAGCTTTCTTT. This encodes CASSYNTNTEAFF.

The rearrangement links TRBV11-3 to TRBJ1-1; 8 bases align to TRBD1. With V trimmed by 5 bases and J by 5 bases, 10 bases remained unmatched. The CDR3 consists of 15 residues. Germline assignment: CDR1 SGHNT and CDR2 YENEEA. The CDR3 sequence is CASSERTGMGTEAFF. The CDR3 nucleotides read TGTGCCAGCAGCGAGCGGACAGGGATGGGGACTGAAGCTTTCTTT.

The chain carries TRBV6-5 and TRBJ2-5; 9 bases agree with TRBD1. The J call may not be correct, given that the DNA end is closer to TRBJ2-7. CDR1 MNHEY and CDR2 SVGAGI come from the germline V gene. There are 14 residues in the CDR3. For the CDR3, the DNA is TGTGCCAGCAGTTCGGGACAGGGTCTTAACGAGCAGTACTTC. Amino acids: CASSSGQGLNEQYF.

The chain carries TRBV30 and TRBJ2-1, with 8 bases aligning to TRBD2. The CDR3 covers 15 residues. Per the germline V gene, CDR1 is GTSNPN and CDR2 is SVGIG (reference sequence). The ends lost 0 bases at V and 7 bases at J; junction bases unmatched: 8. CDR3 in DNA: TGTGCCTGGAGTGTTGGGAGCGGGGGATCGAATGAGCAGTTCTTC. Amino acid sequence: CAWSVGSGGSNEQFF. The variable domain in full, completed from reference TRBV30 and TRBJ2-1, reads SQTIHQWPATLVQPVGSPLSLECTVEGTSNPNLYWYRQAAGRGLQLLFYSVGIGQISSEVPQNLSASRPQDRQFILSSKKLLLSDSGFYLCAWSVGSGGSNEQFFGPGTRLTVL.

Only a few counts were recorded for this clone. The chain couples TRBV25-1 to TRBJ1-1, with 10 positions matching TRBD1. V shed 5 bases, J shed 4 bases, and the junction held 7 bases outside the gene matches. Germline V CDR1 and CDR2: MGHDK, SYGVNS. This CDR3 region has 15 residues. The CDR3 sequence is CASSQTGQGSTEAFF. In nucleotides, the CDR3 is TGTGCCAGCAGTCAGACGGGACAGGGGAGCACTGAAGCTTTCTTT. The full variable domain, rest sourced from reference TRBV25-1 and TRBJ1-1, is EADIYQTPRYLVIGTGKKITLECSQTMGHDKMYWYQQDPGMELHLIHYSYGVNSTEKGDLSSESTVSRIRTEHFPLTLESARPSHTSQYLCASSQTGQGSTEAFFGQGTRLTVV.

This clone was seen a handful of times. The V and J genes are TRBV5-1 and TRBJ1-1, with D possibly matching TRBD1 (5 bases). Per the germline V gene, CDR1 is SGHRS and CDR2 is YFSETQ. The ends were cut back, 5 bases at V and 6 bases at J, with 17 bases in the middle. The CDR3 is 14 amino acids. The CDR3 DNA sequence: TGCGCCAGCAGGCCCTCTCAGGGTTTTGCTGAAGCTTTCTTT. Protein: CASRPSQGFAEAFF.

J is TRBJ1-1 and V is TRBV4-1; D possibly corresponds to TRBD1 (6 bases). CDR1 MGHRA and CDR2 YSYEKL come from the germline V gene. This CDR3 spans 17 amino acids. The V and J ends lost 4 bases and 0 bases respectively, with 18 bases between them. CDR3 in amino acids: CASSRTPQGGMNTEAFF. The CDR3 DNA sequence: TGCGCCAGCAGCCGGACGCCACAGGGCGGCATGAACACTGAAGCTTTCTTT.

V usage is TRBV10-3 and J usage is TRBJ2-2; 8 bases are shared with TRBD2. Per the germline V gene, CDR1 is ENHRY and CDR2 is SYGVKD. The CDR3 extends over 16 amino acids. The junction had 1 base not matched to a gene; V was cut back by 0 bases and J by 1 base. The CDR3 spells CAISESSGRNTGELFF. DNA of the CDR3: TGTGCCATCAGTGAGTCCAGCGGGAGGAACACCGGGGAGCTGTTTTTT.

The chain joins TRBV9 to TRBJ2-3; 7 positions agree with TRBD2. V lost 4 bases and J lost 8; bases outside the gene matches: 19. Per the germline V gene, CDR1 is SGDLS and CDR2 is YYNGEE. This CDR3 is 17 amino acids long. Written as DNA, the CDR3 is TGTGCCAGCAGCCGTCGGTCAGGGCGGGGGAATGTGTCTACGCAGTATTTT. This translates into CASSRRSGRGNVSTQYF.

This clone was seen only once. This chain links TRBV10-3 with TRBJ2-2; TRBD2 matches at 8 bases. Germline CDR1 and CDR2: ENHRY and SYGVKD. CDR3 length: 16 residues. V shed 6 bases, J shed 0 bases, and the junction held 6 bases outside the gene matches. CDR3 amino acids: CAIRGRLATNTGELFF. The DNA of the CDR3 is TGTGCCATCAGGGGTAGACTAGCGACGAACACCGGGGAGCTGTTTTTT.

The rearrangement joins TRBV10-3 to TRBJ1-1; D is undetermined. V shed 3 bases and J shed 7 bases, with 6 bases lying between them. Germline-derived CDR1 and CDR2 are ENHRY and SYGVKD. This CDR3 is 11 amino acids long. The chain's CDR3 is CAISDESEAFF. In nucleotides, the CDR3 is TGTGCCATCAGTGATGAGAGTGAAGCTTTCTTT.

This clone showed up just once. The chain carries TRBV10-1 and TRBJ2-5; D call uncertain. Germline V gives CDR1 WNHNN, CDR2 SYGVQD (reference sequence). The length of the CDR3 is 13 residues. Trimming stripped 4 bases from V and 2 bases from J, with 8 bases between. The CDR3 sequence: CASSVGSQETQYF. CDR3 nucleotide sequence: TGCGCCAGCAGTGTGGGCAGTCAAGAGACCCAGTACTTC.

This clone was seen only once. The rearrangement joins TRBV11-3 to TRBJ2-1; TRBD2 matches 8 bases. V shed 2 bases and J 10 bases; nucleotides not matched to a gene: 7. CDR1 is SGHNT and CDR2 is YENEEA in the germline V gene. This CDR3 is built from 14 residues. The CDR3 sequence: CASSLPGGVWEQFF. The CDR3 DNA follows: TGTGCCAGCAGCTTACCCGGGGGGGTCTGGGAGCAGTTCTTC.

The chain recombines TRBV5-1 with TRBJ2-5, with D tentatively TRBD1 (6 bases). The DNA end is more similar to TRBJ2-7, so the J call may be wrong. CDR3 length equals 17 residues. Per the germline V gene, CDR1 is SGHRS and CDR2 is YFSETQ. The CDR3, as DNA: TGCGCCAGCAGCTGGGGAACGGGACACCTAAGGGCCTACGAGCAGTACTTC. Translation gives CASSWGTGHLRAYEQYF.